This TCR beta chain derives from a study of blood T cell repertoires in COVID-19. Study overall: The United States, Italy and Spain provided the acute and convalescent COVID-19 samples. PBMCs, B-cell-depleted T cells, or T cells provided the cDNA or gDNA that made up the material.

V shed 4 bases and J 7 bases; nucleotides not matched to a gene: 6. CDR3 length equals 14 residues. Some clones are missing from TCRdb's copy, which holds only in-frame ones; the method was immunoSEQ multiplex PCR. The repertoire holds roughly 120,000 clones, 75% to 90% seen once, with roughly 3% in the top ten. This TCR was sampled from a woman at least 80 years old with COVID-19, enrolled during active disease. Sequencing input: peripheral blood. The V call is TRBV23-1, the J call TRBJ2-5, with 10 bases that match TRBD1. TRBV23-1 is classed as an ORF, of uncertain function. The CDR3 loop reads CASSPSRTGGTQYF. The CDR3 DNA sequence: TGCGCCAGCAGTCCCTCTCGGACAGGGGGGACCCAGTACTTC.